The 8 T cell receptor beta chains in this list originate from one sample, sequenced in a study of blood T cell repertoires in COVID-19. Data came from immunoSEQ multiplex PCR; TCRdb stores just in-frame clones and leaves some out. The sample holds about 250,000 clones, approximately 90% seen once. Source material: peripheral blood. Receptor source: a man aged 18 to 35 with active or convalescent COVID-19.

The chain links TRBV5-1 to TRBJ2-5, with 9 bases fitting TRBD1. Germline V gene sequence: CDR1 SGHRS, CDR2 YFSETQ. Losses at the gene ends were 1 base for V and 4 bases for J; bases not matched to a gene: 5. The CDR3 totals 15 residues. CDR3 DNA: TGCGCCAGCAGCTTGAGGGGACAGGGTGCAGAGACCCAGTACTTC. This gives the protein CASSLRGQGAETQYF.

The chain recombines TRBV25-1 with TRBJ2-2; D is unclear. This CDR3 contains 13 residues. V was cut by 1 base and J by 3 bases, with 3 bases left in between. CDR1 and CDR2 (germline): MGHDK, SYGVNS. This chain's CDR3 is CASSESYTGELFF. CDR3 sequence (DNA): TGTGCCAGCAGTGAATCGTACACCGGGGAGCTGTTTTTT.

The chain has TRBV7-8 and TRBJ2-7, with D uncertain. V lost 1 base to trimming and J lost 5 bases, with 12 bases between them. This CDR3 is built from 14 residues. Germline-derived CDR1 and CDR2 are SGHVS and FQNEAQ. This chain's CDR3 is CASSLDTLVHEQYF. CDR3 coding DNA: TGTGCCAGCAGCTTAGATACGCTAGTCCACGAGCAGTACTTC.

CDR3 loop: CASSPRTSGQSTDTQYF. The CDR3 bases are TGTGCCAGCAGCCCCAGGACTAGCGGGCAGAGCACAGATACGCAGTATTTT. The V gene is TRBV5-4, the J gene TRBJ2-3, with 11 bases that match TRBD2. The CDR3 is made up of 17 amino acids. Losses at the gene ends were 4 bases for V and 0 bases for J; bases not matched to a gene: 7. Germline V gene data show CDR1 as SGHNT and CDR2 as YYREEE (reference sequence).

This clone was seen only a few times. V and J are TRBV19 and TRBJ1-5; TRBD1 matches 9 bases. This CDR3 spans 19 amino acids. In germline, CDR1 is LNHDA, CDR2 SQIVND (reference sequence). V lost 3 bases to trimming and J lost 0 bases; unmatched junction nucleotides: 12. CDR3 nucleotide sequence: TGTGCCAGTAGTATCCTAGTGGACAGGGGCTCGTATAGCAATCAGCCCCAGCATTTT. Its protein product is CASSILVDRGSYSNQPQHF.

This clone was seen more than once but under ten times. This chain uses TRBV29-1 with TRBJ1-2, with TRBD1 identical over 9 bases. The CDR3 consists of 13 residues. Looked up from germline, CDR1 is SQVTM and CDR2 is ANQGSEA. V shed 1 base and J 8 bases; nucleotides not matched to a gene: 5. This CDR3 is CSVEVGQGRGYTF. The CDR3 coding sequence is TGCAGCGTTGAAGTTGGACAGGGGCGCGGCTACACCTTC.

This clone appeared a single time. The chain joins TRBV13 to TRBJ2-7, with 8 bases identical to TRBD2. CDR1 and CDR2 (germline): PRHDT, FYEKMQ (reference sequence). This CDR3 contains 14 residues. The ends lost 5 bases at V and 6 bases at J; junction bases unmatched: 9. The CDR3 is CASSTGTRASEQYF. CDR3 DNA: TGTGCCAGCAGCACGGGGACTAGAGCGTCCGAGCAGTACTTC.

The V and J genes are TRBV3-1 (or the pseudogene TRBV3-2) and TRBJ1-2, with D tentatively TRBD1 (6 bases). V was shortened by 1 base and J by 2 bases, with 8 bases between the two germline ends. This CDR3 contains 14 residues. Germline lookup yields CDR1 LGHDT and CDR2 YNNKEL (reference sequence). The CDR3 DNA follows: TGTGCCAGCAGCCAAGGGGGGCTAAACTATGGCTACACCTTC. Translated: CASSQGGLNYGYTF.